This TCR beta chain was identified in a study of T cell changes during pregnancy in multiple sclerosis. Sequencing was performed with immunoSEQ multiplex PCR; in TCRdb, only in-frame clones are kept and a portion is missing. This table has over 80,000 clones, around 95% appearing once. The CDR3 sequence is 15 residues long. V lost 3 bases to trimming and J lost 6 bases; unmatched junction nucleotides: 7. From germline, CDR1 is SGHRS and CDR2 YFSETQ. The rearrangement links TRBV5-1 to TRBJ2-1, with 9 bases identical to TRBD1. The TCR comes from a female donor in good health, enrolled as a control in a pregnancy study. The material sequenced was peripheral blood, taken in the third trimester of pregnancy. The CDR3 here is CASSSGQGGGNEQFF. The CDR3 region has the DNA TGCGCCAGCAGCTCGGGACAGGGAGGGGGCAATGAGCAGTTCTTC.